The following is a T cell receptor beta chain sequence with its context. The germline V and J ends were trimmed by 0 bases and 6 bases, with 9 bases remaining between them. This CDR3 is built from 13 residues. Germline lookup yields CDR1 SGHNT and CDR2 YENEEA. This sample was included in a study of shared T cell receptors in the human thymus. The assay was immunoSEQ multiplex PCR, and TCRdb's table has in-frame clones only and misses some. The profile shows 630,000 or so clones, about 89% of them singletons. These data were likewise used in another study, on human thymus T cells. From that report: Donation came from healthy Finnish infants having corrective surgery for congenital heart defects. The thymus tissue came from resections taken during corrective heart surgery.

The TCR comes from a boy under two years old with a congenital heart defect. This chain links TRBV11-3 with TRBJ2-7, with D perhaps matching TRBD1 (5 bases). The sample consisted of thymocytes. CDR3 nucleotide sequence: TGTGCCAGCAGCTTAGATAGGGGTGGCGAGCAGTACTTC. This codes for CASSLDRGGEQYF.